Each of the 5 T cell receptor beta chains below was sequenced from the same sample in a study of spatial heterogeneity in lung cancer. TCRdb analysed the 5' RACE reads with MiXCR anew, one entry per CDR3 protein. The sample lists tens of thousands of distinct CDR3 sequences, less than 5.5% seen once, with around 28% in the top ten. The time point: sample taken at primary tumor resection. The sequenced material consisted of unsorted whole RNA from tumor, nontumor lung or frozen PBMC. The sequencing used PBMCs, collected at surgery. The source of these receptors is a female donor with early-stage non-small cell lung cancer.

This clonotype has only a few counts. This chain uses TRBV7-2 with TRBJ2-1; D possibly uses TRBD1 or TRBD2 (5 bases each). Germline V CDR1 and CDR2: SGHTA, FQGNSA. Trimming pared 6 bases from V and 8 bases from J, leaving 26 bases between. The CDR3 is made up of 17 amino acids. CDR3 protein: CASRLPGLGRGRDEQFF. CDR3 sequence (DNA): TGTGCCAGCAGGTTACCTGGTTTGGGACGGGGAAGGGATGAGCAGTTCTTC.

By share, this clonotype counts as medium-sized. J is TRBJ1-5 and V is TRBV6-5; the match to TRBD1 covers 7 bases. This CDR3 comprises 13 residues. Germline CDR1 reads MNHEY; CDR2 reads SVGAGI. V lost 2 bases and J lost 8; bases outside the gene matches: 3. The DNA of the CDR3 is TGTGCCAGCAGTTACACCAGGGGGGAGCCCCAGCATTTT. It encodes CASSYTRGEPQHF.

The sample holds many counts of this clonotype. This chain joins TRBV28 and TRBJ2-4; D is possibly TRBD1 (6 bases). This CDR3 has 15 amino acids. Germline lookup yields CDR1 MDHEN and CDR2 SYDVKM. Trimming shortened V by 1 base and J by 1 base, and 8 bases separated the two germline ends. The chain's CDR3 is CASSLFTGAKNIQYF. In DNA, the CDR3 is TGTGCCAGCAGTTTATTTACAGGGGCCAAAAACATTCAGTACTTC.

At least ten counts were recorded for this clonotype. This rearrangement joins TRBV18 to TRBJ2-5; TRBD1 aligns across 7 bases. The CDR3 extends over 15 amino acids. J was trimmed by 2 bases and V by 2 bases; bases with no gene match: 5. Germline values: CDR1 KGHSH, CDR2 LQKENI. The CDR3 DNA reads as TGTGCCAGCTCACCAGGGACAGCAACTCAAGAGACCCAGTACTTC. Its protein is CASSPGTATQETQYF.

The chain uses TRBV20-1 and TRBJ2-1; D is undetermined. There are 12 residues in the CDR3. Germline CDR1 reads DFQATT; CDR2 reads SNEGSKA (reference sequence). Trimming removed 3 bases from V and 3 bases from J, with 6 bases in between. Here the CDR3 DNA reads TGCAGTGCTAGCGCCAGCTACAATGAGCAGTTCTTC. This encodes CSASASYNEQFF.